This section outlines one T cell receptor (beta chain) sequence together with its context. Its antigen is undetermined. This sample was taken from a study of neoadjuvant anti-PD-1 for oral cavity cancer. About the research overall: Non-progressing patients received a fourth nivolumab dose near day 43, then surgery on days 50-56. Study-level points and caveats: With three patients per group, TCR findings need larger cohorts.

Germline lookup yields CDR1 SGDLS and CDR2 YYNGEE. The CDR3 spans 15 residues. V was clipped by 1 base and J by 0 bases, with 10 bases between them. Generated by immunoSEQ multiplex PCR, the TCRdb table keeps only in-frame clones and is missing some. The table records about 42,000 clones, approximately 80% of them present only once. Regarding time point: after neoadjuvant nivolumab, at surgical resection. Stage II-IVA oral cavity squamous cell carcinoma was new and untreated by systemic or radiation therapy. Sequencing used PBMCs, obtained after nivolumab (anti-PD-1) treatment. The receptor comes from a person aged 40-85 years with oral cavity squamous cell carcinoma. This chain joins TRBV9 and TRBJ1-1; D is undetermined. This chain's CDR3 is CASSVTVGMNTEAFF. CDR3 nucleotide sequence: TGTGCCAGCAGCGTAACGGTGGGCATGAACACTGAAGCTTTCTTT.